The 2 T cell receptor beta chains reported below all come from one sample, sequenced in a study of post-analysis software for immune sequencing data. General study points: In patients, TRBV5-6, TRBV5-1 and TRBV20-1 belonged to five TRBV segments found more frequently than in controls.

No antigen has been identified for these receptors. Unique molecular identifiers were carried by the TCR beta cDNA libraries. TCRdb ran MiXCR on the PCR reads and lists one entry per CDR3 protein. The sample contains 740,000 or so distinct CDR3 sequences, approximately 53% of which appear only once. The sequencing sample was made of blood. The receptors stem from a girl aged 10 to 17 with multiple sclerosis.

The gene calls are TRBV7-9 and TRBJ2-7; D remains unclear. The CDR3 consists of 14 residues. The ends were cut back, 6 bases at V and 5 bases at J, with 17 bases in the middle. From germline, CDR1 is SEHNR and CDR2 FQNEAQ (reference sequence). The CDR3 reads CASSPPREWNEQYF. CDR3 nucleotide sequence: TGTGCCAGCAGTCCTCCAAGGGAATGGAACGAGCAGTACTTC.

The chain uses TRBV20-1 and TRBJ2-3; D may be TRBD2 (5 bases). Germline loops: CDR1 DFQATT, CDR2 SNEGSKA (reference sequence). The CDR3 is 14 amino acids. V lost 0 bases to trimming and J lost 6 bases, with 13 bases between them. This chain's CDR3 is CSARDLAGKDTQYF. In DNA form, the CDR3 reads TGCAGTGCTAGAGATCTGGCCGGGAAGGATACGCAGTATTTT.